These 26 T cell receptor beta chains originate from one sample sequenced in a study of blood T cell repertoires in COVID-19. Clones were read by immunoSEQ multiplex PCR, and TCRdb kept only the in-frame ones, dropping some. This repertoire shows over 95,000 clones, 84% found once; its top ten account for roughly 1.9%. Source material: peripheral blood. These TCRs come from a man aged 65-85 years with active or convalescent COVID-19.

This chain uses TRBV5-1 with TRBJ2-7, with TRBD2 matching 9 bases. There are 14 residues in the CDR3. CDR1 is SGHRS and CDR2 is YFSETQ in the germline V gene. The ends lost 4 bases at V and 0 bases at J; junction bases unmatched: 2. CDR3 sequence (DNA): TGCGCCAGCAGCACGACTAGCGGCTCCTACGAGCAGTACTTC. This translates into CASSTTSGSYEQYF.

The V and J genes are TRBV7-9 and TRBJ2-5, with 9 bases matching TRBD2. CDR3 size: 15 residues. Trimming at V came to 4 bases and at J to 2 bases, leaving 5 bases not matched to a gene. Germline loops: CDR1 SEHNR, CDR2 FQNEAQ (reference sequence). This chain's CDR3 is CASSWWLAGQETQYF. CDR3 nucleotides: TGTGCCAGCAGCTGGTGGCTAGCGGGACAAGAGACCCAGTACTTC.

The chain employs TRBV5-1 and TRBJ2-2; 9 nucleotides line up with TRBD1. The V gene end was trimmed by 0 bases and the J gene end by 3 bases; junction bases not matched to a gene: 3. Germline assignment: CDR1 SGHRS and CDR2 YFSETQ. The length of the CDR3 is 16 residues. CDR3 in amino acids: CASSLDGTGYTGELFF. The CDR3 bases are TGCGCCAGCAGCTTGGACGGGACAGGGTACACCGGGGAGCTGTTTTTT.

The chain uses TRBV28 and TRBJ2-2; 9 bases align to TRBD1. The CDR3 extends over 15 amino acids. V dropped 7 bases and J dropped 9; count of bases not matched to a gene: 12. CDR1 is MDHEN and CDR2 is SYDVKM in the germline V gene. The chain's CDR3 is CASTKPGQGDRELFF. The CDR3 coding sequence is TGTGCCAGCACTAAACCGGGACAGGGTGACCGGGAGCTGTTTTTT.

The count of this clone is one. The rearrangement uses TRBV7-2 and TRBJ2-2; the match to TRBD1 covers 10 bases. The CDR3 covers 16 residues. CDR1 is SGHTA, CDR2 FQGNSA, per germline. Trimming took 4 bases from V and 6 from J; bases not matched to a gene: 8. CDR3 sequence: CASSSGQGRVAGELFF. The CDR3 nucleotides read TGTGCCAGCAGCTCGGGACAGGGGAGGGTGGCCGGGGAGCTGTTTTTT.

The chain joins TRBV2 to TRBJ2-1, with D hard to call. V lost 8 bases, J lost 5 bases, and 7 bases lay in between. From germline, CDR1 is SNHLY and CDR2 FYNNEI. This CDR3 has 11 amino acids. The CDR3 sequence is CASQVHNEQFF. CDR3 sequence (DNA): TGTGCCAGCCAGGTTCACAATGAGCAGTTCTTC.

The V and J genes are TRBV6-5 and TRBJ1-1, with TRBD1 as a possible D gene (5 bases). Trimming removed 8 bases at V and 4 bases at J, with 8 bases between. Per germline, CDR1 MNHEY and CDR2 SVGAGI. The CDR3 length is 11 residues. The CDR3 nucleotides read TGTGCCAGCCGGGGGGGCACTGAAGCTTTCTTT. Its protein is CASRGGTEAFF.

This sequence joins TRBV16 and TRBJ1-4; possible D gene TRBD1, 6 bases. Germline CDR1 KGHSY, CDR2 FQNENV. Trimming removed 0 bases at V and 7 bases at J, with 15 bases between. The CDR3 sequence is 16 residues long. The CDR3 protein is CASSQSRGTGSEKLFF. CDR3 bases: TGTGCCAGCAGCCAATCCAGGGGAACTGGTAGTGAAAAACTGTTTTTT.

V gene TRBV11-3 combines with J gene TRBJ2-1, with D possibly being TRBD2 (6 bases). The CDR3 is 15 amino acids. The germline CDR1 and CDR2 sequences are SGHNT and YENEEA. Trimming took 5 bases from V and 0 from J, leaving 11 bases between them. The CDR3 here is CASSPDGSSYNEQFF. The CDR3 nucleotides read TGTGCCAGCAGCCCCGACGGGAGCTCCTACAATGAGCAGTTCTTC. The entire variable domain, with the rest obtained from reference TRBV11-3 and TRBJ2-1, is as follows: EAGVVQSPRYKIIEKKQPVAFWCNPISGHNTLYWYLQNLGQGPELLIRYENEEAVDDSQLPKDRFSAERLKGVDSTLKIQPAELGDSAVYLCASSPDGSSYNEQFFGPGTRLTVL.

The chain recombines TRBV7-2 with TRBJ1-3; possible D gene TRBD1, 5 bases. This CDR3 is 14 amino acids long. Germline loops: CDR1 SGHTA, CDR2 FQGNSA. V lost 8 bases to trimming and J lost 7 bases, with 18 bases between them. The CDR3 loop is CASCPGSGSNTIYF. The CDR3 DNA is TGTGCCAGCTGCCCAGGGTCGGGTAGTAACACCATATATTTT.

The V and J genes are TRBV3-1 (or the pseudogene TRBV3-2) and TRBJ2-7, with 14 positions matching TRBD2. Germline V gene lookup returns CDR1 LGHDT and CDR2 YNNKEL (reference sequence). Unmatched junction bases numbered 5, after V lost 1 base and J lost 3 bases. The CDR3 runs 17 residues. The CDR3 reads CASSQARGTSGGYEQYF. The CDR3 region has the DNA TGTGCCAGCAGCCAAGCTAGGGGGACTAGCGGGGGCTACGAGCAGTACTTC.

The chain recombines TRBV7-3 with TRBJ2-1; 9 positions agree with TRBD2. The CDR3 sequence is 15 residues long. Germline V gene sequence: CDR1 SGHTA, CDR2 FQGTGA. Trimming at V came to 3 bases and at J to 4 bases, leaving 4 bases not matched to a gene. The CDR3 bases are TGTGCCAGCAGCTTGTTGCGGGGGGGTTACAATGAGCAGTTCTTC. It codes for CASSLLRGGYNEQFF.

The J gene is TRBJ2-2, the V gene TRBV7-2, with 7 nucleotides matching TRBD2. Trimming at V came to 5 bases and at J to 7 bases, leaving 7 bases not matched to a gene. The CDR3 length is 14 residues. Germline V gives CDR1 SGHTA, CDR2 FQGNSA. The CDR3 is CASSPIASGGELFF. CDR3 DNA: TGTGCCAGCAGCCCTATAGCTAGCGGCGGGGAGCTGTTTTTT.

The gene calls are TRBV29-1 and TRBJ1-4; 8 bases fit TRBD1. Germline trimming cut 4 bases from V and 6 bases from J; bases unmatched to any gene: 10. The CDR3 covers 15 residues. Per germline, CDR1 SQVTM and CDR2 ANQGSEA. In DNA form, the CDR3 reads TGCAGCGTTGGTGACAGGGGTGTAGGTTATGAAAAACTGTTTTTT. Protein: CSVGDRGVGYEKLFF.

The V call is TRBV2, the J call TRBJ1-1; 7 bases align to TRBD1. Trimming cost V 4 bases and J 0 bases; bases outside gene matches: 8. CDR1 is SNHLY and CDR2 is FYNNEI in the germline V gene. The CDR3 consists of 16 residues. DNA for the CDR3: TGTGCCAGCAGTGCTGAGGGGGCCTTAATGAACACTGAAGCTTTCTTT. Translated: CASSAEGALMNTEAFF.

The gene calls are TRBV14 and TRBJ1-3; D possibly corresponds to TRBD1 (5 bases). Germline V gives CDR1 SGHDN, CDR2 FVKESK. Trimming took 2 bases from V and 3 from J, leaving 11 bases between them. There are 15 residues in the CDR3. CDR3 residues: CASSQMGRGGNTIYF. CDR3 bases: TGTGCCAGCAGCCAAATGGGGCGAGGTGGAAACACCATATATTTT.

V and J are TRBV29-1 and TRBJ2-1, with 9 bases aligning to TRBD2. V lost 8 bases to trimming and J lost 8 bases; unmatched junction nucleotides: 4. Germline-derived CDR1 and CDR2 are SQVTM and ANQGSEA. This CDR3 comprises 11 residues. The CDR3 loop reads CSTRTSDEQFF. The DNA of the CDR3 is TGCAGCACTAGGACTAGCGATGAGCAGTTCTTC.

CDR3 loop: CSGAQGANYGYTF. The CDR3 nucleotides are TGCAGCGGGGCACAGGGGGCGAACTATGGCTACACCTTC. This chain links TRBV29-1 with TRBJ1-2; 9 nucleotides align to TRBD1. This CDR3 contains 13 residues. Per germline, CDR1 SQVTM and CDR2 ANQGSEA. The J segment lost 2 bases and the V segment lost 7 bases, leaving 5 bases of the junction unmatched.

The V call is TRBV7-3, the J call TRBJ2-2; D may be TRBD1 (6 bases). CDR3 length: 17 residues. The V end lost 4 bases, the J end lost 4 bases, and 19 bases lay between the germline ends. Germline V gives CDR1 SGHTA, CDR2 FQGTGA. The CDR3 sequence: CASSSTYRQAGTGELFF. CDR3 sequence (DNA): TGTGCCAGCAGCTCAACCTACAGACAGGCGGGCACCGGGGAGCTGTTTTTT.

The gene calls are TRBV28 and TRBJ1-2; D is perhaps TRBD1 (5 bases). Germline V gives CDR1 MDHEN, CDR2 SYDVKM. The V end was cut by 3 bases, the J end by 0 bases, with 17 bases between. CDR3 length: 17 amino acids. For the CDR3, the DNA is TGTGCCAGCAGTTTGCCCCTCGTGGGGCGGACTAACTATGGCTACACCTTC. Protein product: CASSLPLVGRTNYGYTF.

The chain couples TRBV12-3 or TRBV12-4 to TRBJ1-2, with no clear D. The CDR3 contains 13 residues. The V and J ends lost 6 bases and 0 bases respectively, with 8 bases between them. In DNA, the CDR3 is TGTGCCAGCAGCTATCAAGCTAACTATGGCTACACCTTC. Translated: CASSYQANYGYTF.

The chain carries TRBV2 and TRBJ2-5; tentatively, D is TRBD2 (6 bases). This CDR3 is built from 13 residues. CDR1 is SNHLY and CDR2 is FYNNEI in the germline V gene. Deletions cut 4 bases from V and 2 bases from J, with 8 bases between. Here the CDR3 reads CASSAGRQETQYF. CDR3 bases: TGTGCCAGCAGTGCAGGGAGGCAAGAGACCCAGTACTTC.

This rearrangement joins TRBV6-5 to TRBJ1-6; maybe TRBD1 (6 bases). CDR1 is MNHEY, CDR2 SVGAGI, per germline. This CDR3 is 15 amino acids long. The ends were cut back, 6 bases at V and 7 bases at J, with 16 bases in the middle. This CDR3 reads CASSPEAGANSPLHF. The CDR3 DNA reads TGTGCCAGCAGCCCGGAGGCAGGGGCGAATTCACCCCTCCACTTT.

CDR3 nucleotide sequence: TGCGCCAGCAGCCGCCGAGCGGAGCTCTCCTACAATGAGCAGTTCTTC. Translation gives CASSRRAELSYNEQFF. This chain uses TRBV5-1 with TRBJ2-1, with a weak D call TRBD2 (5 bases). This CDR3 is 16 amino acids long. V lost 4 bases to trimming and J lost 0 bases, with 14 bases between them. Germline V gene sequence: CDR1 SGHRS, CDR2 YFSETQ.

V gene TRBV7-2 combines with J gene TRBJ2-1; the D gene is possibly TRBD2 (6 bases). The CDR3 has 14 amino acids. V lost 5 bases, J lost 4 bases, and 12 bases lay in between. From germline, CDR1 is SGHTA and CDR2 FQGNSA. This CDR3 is CASSPEGPYNEQFF. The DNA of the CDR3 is TGTGCCAGCAGCCCGGAGGGGCCGTACAATGAGCAGTTCTTC.

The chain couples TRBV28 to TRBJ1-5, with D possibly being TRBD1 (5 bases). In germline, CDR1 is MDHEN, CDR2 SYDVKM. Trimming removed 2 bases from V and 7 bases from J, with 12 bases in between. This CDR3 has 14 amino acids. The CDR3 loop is CASSLGRVGQPQHF. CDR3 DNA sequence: TGTGCCAGCAGTTTAGGCAGGGTGGGGCAGCCCCAGCATTTT.